This T cell receptor beta chain was identified during a study of radiotherapy plus CTLA-4 blockade in lung cancer. A remark on this clone: Its antigen is undetermined.

Findings and limits, study-wide: In blood, after radiotherapy plus ipilimumab, tumor-derived TCR clones expanded. Reports state that early shifts in blood T cell clones, with interferon-beta, best predicted response.

Focal radiation and CTLA-4 blockade (ipilimumab) were tested in chemo-refractory metastatic non-small-cell lung cancer patients. Germline loops: CDR1 SGHDT, CDR2 YYEEEE. This CDR3 is 14 amino acids long. V lost 0 bases to trimming and J lost 7 bases, with 11 bases between them. Sequenced by immunoSEQ multiplex PCR; TCRdb stores in-frame clones only, minus some. The sample carries fewer than 95,000 clones, around 82% recorded once. This rearrangement joins TRBV5-6 to TRBJ2-1; D gene ambiguous. The clonotype comes from a human donor with non-small cell lung cancer who had stable disease on radiotherapy plus ipilimumab. The material sequenced was peripheral blood, taken from a patient treated with radiotherapy plus ipilimumab. The CDR3, as DNA: TGTGCCAGCAGCTTGGAAGGATTGGGAAATGAGCAGTTCTTC. Protein product: CASSLEGLGNEQFF.